This T cell receptor beta chain was observed in a study of T cells in Graves' hyperthyroidism and ophthalmopathy. Study summary: Specimen type is peripheral blood, collected at initial diagnosis prior to any treatment.

The CDR3 covers 14 residues. Germline loops: CDR1 ENHRY, CDR2 SYGVKD. V was trimmed by 3 bases and J by 6 bases, leaving 13 bases between them. Overall study results and limits: Among clonotypes expanded in thyroid above 0.001, most were also found in blood. Separating ophthalmopathy from stable hyperthyroidism was achieved by a 13 V-J model.

RNA transcripts gave rise to amplified TCR beta CDR3 regions. Researchers ran a first-round RT-PCR on the TCR CDR3 using the HTBI primer set. MiXCR, run by TCRdb on the multiplex PCR reads, gives a single entry per CDR3 protein. Of approximately 400,000 distinct CDR3 sequences listed, less than 20% are singletons. Regarding this clonotype: No antigen is known for it.

In making diagnoses, clinical symptoms, serum thyroxine and TRAb, thyroid ultrasound and orbital computed tomography were all used. Specimen: blood. The TCR comes from a man younger than 35 with Graves' ophthalmopathy. The chain carries TRBV10-3 and TRBJ2-3, with D tentatively TRBD2 (5 bases). The CDR3 coding sequence is TGTGCCATCAGTGAAGGAGGACTCGGCGATACGCAGTATTTT. It yields the protein CAISEGGLGDTQYF.